This TCR beta chain was recorded in a study of cytomegalovirus exposure and HLA in healthy donors. In the case of this clone: The antigen is not known.

Germline CDR1 LGHNA, CDR2 YNFKEQ. V lost 1 base and J lost 7, with 11 bases in between. This CDR3 is built from 14 residues. The PCR used 60 Vbeta and 13 Jbeta primers. This table comes from immunoSEQ multiplex PCR, and its TCRdb copy is limited to in-frame clones, with some not included. The sample comprises over 50,000 clones, more than 65% of which are singletons, and approximately 30% rests with the top ten. Overall study results and limits: The study listed 164 cytomegalovirus-associated TCR beta chains. Looking again later, the authors saw that most CMV-associated TCR beta chains seemed HLA-restricted. Sequences of the TCR beta chain were said to predict the HLA-A and HLA-B alleles of most subjects accurately.

All the people who gave samples were healthy bone marrow donors. The clonotype was recovered from a man aged 40-50 years in good health and CMV-seropositive. Sequenced: PBMCs. The chain is built from TRBV4-2 and TRBJ1-5; TRBD1 is a possible D gene (6 bases). For the CDR3, the DNA is TGTGCCAGCAGCCAAGGGCAGGGGATGCAGCCCCAGCATTTT. Encoded protein: CASSQGQGMQPQHF.